This TCR beta chain was profiled in a study of vaccination and CD4 T cells after COVID-19. For the study at large: The stimulus for the cells was overlapping spike peptides derived from SARS-CoV-2, HCoV-NL63, HCoV-OC43 and HCoV-229E.

About this clonotype: Its matching antigen is unknown.

The Oncomine TCR Beta short-read assay was what sequenced the DNA obtained from cultured CD4+ T cells. After culture, CD4+ T cells served as the source for genomic DNA extraction. TCRdb called the PCR reads again in MiXCR, with one record for every CDR3 protein. The sample holds approximately 15,000 distinct CDR3 sequences, 52% seen once. The treatment is: approximately nine-day PBMC culture with coronavirus spike peptide pools or control peptides (ViraFEST assay). The CDR3 is made up of 13 amino acids. V was clipped by 4 bases and J by 5 bases, with 11 bases between them. The germline V gene has CDR1 SGHTA and CDR2 FQGTGA.

This clonotype originated in a human donor who had recovered from COVID-19. Sequencing input: CD4+ T cells from blood, cultured in vitro. J is TRBJ2-5 and V is TRBV7-3; possible D gene TRBD2, 6 bases. CDR3 coding DNA: TGTGCCAGCAGCTCCACCCGGGGGGAGACCCAGTACTTC. Its protein is CASSSTRGETQYF.